A selection of T cell receptor beta chains follows, all from one sample in a study of T cells in Graves' hyperthyroidism and ophthalmopathy. A single record per CDR3 protein comes from TCRdb applying MiXCR to the multiplex PCR reads. This table holds 450,000 to 600,000 distinct CDR3 sequences, 20% found once. Specimen: blood. The receptors were gathered from a man between 40 and 49 years old with Graves' ophthalmopathy. The conserved cysteine and the conserved F or W are not part of the CDR3 here. Each record gives: V gene, J gene, CDR3 protein.

TRBV4-2	TRBJ1-5	ASSERTANQPQH
TRBV11-3	TRBJ1-5	ASSTRQGLNQPQH
TRBV6-1	TRBJ2-7	ASSEGGSDSYEQY
TRBV2	TRBJ2-3	ASSRGTSGGLGTQY
TRBV20-1	TRBJ2-7	SAKKKDSYEQY
TRBV6-1	TRBJ1-2	ASSEGSLGSGRPYGYT
TRBV11-2	TRBJ2-5	ASSLDSAGGETQY
TRBV6-1	TRBJ2-5	ASTRGRETQY
TRBV29-1	TRBJ2-3	GSGSGSDTQY
TRBV4-2	TRBJ2-7	ASSIGGSGRNEQY
TRBV15	TRBJ1-2	ATSSNRGQYGYT
TRBV5-1	TRBJ2-7	ASSYPLAGGTYEQY
TRBV12-3/TRBV12-4	TRBJ1-6	ASSFNPGVGSPLH
TRBV7-7	TRBJ1-1	ASSRDRSTEAF
TRBV6-1	TRBJ1-2	ASRPSVNGGYT
TRBV20-1	TRBJ1-1	SASSGANTEAF
TRBV19	TRBJ2-1	ASSIRLAGGVYNEQF
TRBV2	TRBJ2-7	ASRRDRDYEQY
TRBV11-1	TRBJ2-1	ASSLISGVYNEQF
TRBV9	TRBJ1-2	ASSDTPGFGYT
TRBV2	TRBJ1-3	ASSEAEGLFGNTIY
TRBV19	TRBJ2-7	ASTKTGTSYEQY
TRBV4-2	TRBJ2-7	ASSRLRNEQY
TRBV28	TRBJ2-7	ASSLPTGGRTSGASLDEQY
TRBV4-3	TRBJ2-6	ASSQDWGAMTGANVLT
TRBV3-1	TRBJ1-1	ASSHPGQGAQAF
TRBV11-2	TRBJ2-1	ASSLGLGNEQF
TRBV19	TRBJ2-2	ASSISGTIAGELF
TRBV28	TRBJ1-2	ASSQGQGGYGYT
TRBV6-1	TRBJ2-7	AIQGGGGEQY
TRBV20-1	TRBJ2-7	SARGLGNSYEQY
TRBV2	TRBJ1-2	ASRGQRGVSNYGYT
TRBV5-1	TRBJ2-2	ASSLSGVAGELF
TRBV6-5	TRBJ1-6	ASSYSGVGTDSPLH
TRBV7-8	TRBJ2-2	ASGRGGVTGELF
TRBV11-1	TRBJ1-1	ASSLGYRRGTTEAF
TRBV20-1	TRBJ1-2	SAGRGGGYT
TRBV6-1	TRBJ1-1	ASPGWNTEAF
TRBV6-4	TRBJ1-2	ASSDTTGSLQYGYT
TRBV27	TRBJ1-2	ASSWDRGRHGYT
TRBV29-1	TRBJ2-1	SVSKESNEQF
TRBV11-2	TRBJ1-2	ASSLGASSGGNYGYT
TRBV3-1	TRBJ2-1	ASSLKTATREQF
TRBV13	TRBJ1-2	ASSLDSGADGYT
TRBV2	TRBJ2-2	ASSEVRVTTGELF
TRBV11-3	TRBJ2-3	ASSLGSKEGDTQY
TRBV4-1	TRBJ1-2	ASSQGNMHYGYT
TRBV30	TRBJ1-1	ASQSTPPNTEAF